In this sample, the clone carrying this T cell receptor (beta chain) turned up a few times. What it binds is unknown. Noted treatment: oral pan-JAK inhibitor, 5-10 mg twice daily. Germline V gene data show CDR1 as MNHNY and CDR2 as SVGAGI (reference sequence). The V gene lost 5 bases and the J gene lost 4 bases, with 14 bases spanning the gap. The CDR3 has 14 residues. cDNA reverse transcribed from extracted RNA served as the sequencing template. The repertoire was sequenced with immunoSEQ multiplex PCR; TCRdb's copy has only in-frame clones and lacks some. The table records tens of thousands of clones, around three fifths of them present only once. This specimen comes from a study of CD8+ T cells in alopecia areata. Study results and limitations: Lesional scalp exceeded normal scalp in clonality, especially in alopecia totalis/universalis.

The sample here was CD8+ T cells sorted from blood, taken at week 4, from a patient treated with tofacitinib. The gene calls are TRBV6-6 and TRBJ2-5; the D call may be TRBD1 or TRBD2 (6 bases each). The TCR was taken from a human donor with alopecia areata. The DNA for the CDR3 is TGTGCCAGCAGTCCGGCAGGGGAGGCAGAGACCCAGTACTTC. It specifies CASSPAGEAETQYF.